This is a list of T cell receptor beta chains from one sample in a study of PD-L1 blockade in urothelial cancer. The assay was immunoSEQ multiplex PCR, and TCRdb's table has in-frame clones only and misses some. The table records over 100,000 clones, less than 95% of them present only once. The source material was PBMCs, sampled around atezolizumab (anti-PD-L1) treatment. These receptors came from a man in his 60s with urothelial cancer. Both conserved end residues are part of each CDR3.

TRBV19 CASSLQLALDGYTF
TRBV6-5 CAVYVRDTQYF
TRBV7-2 CASTRVGGFYEQFF
TRBV5-6 CASSLVAVETQYF
TRBV9 CASSVAGLSGTGELFF
TRBV2 CASSEGGGRANTEAFF
TRBV6-5 CASREPGGKQETQYF
TRBV19 CASSAYQGYGYTF
TRBV5-4 CASSLGSSGVYNEQFF
TRBV5-1 CASSLAQTSGGTDTQYF
TRBV5-1 CASSFSSGQETQYF
TRBV19 CASSIGGTGNQPQHF
TRBV7-2 CASSLERGAYEQYF
TRBV19 CASTRRTDVSYGYTF
TRBV15 CATSTIGQGNEKLFF
TRBV7-9 CASSLSGGGKNEQFF
TRBV5-1 CASSITGGLNTEAFF
TRBV6-1 CASSWDREETQYF
TRBV9 CASSTDPQTGPYEQYF
TRBV2 CASSRTGGLDTEAFF
TRBV29-1 CSVGWTIPNTEAFF
TRBV6-5 CASSTGTGVYEQYF
TRBV6-1 CASSEQVITDTQYF
TRBV28 CASSFLEGGSYEQYF
TRBV7-3 CASSSTGTSGTKEQFF
TRBV2 CASSESGDQETQYF
TRBV6-1 CASRQGPYGYEQYF
TRBV13 CASSSGQKYGYTF
TRBV6-5 CASSFGQGNTEAFF
TRBV10-1 CASSGGHNEQFF
TRBV6-6 CASRVTEGAGNQPQHF